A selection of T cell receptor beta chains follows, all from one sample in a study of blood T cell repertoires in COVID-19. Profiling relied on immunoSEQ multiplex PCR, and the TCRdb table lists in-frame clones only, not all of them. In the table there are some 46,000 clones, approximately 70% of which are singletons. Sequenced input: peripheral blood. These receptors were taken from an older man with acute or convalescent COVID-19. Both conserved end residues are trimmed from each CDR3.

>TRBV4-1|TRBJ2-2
ASSQESSANTGELF
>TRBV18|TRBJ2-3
ASSPLDTQY
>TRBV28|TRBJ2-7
ASSFRYRGEQY
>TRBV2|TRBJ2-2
ASKASGANTGELF
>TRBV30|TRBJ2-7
AWSKGLEQY
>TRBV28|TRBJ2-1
ASSTRVAGDYNEQF
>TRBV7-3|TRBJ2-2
ASSLTSGTGELF
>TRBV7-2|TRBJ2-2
ASSSFAGGGTGELF
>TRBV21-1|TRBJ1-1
ASSKVSQGNTEAF
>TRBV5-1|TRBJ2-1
ASSLGTSGPYNEQF
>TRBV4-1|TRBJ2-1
ASSLLAGGPSEQF
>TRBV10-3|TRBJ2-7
AISVTGTNYEQY
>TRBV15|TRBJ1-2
ATSRAPQGNYGYT
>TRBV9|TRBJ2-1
ASSVFAGSSYNEQF
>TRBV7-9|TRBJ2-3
ASSLLAEDTQY
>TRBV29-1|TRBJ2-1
SVPGLAGEYNEQF
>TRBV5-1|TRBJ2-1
ASSLGDSRYYEQF